This T cell receptor beta chain was found in a study of T cell changes during pregnancy in multiple sclerosis. The table came from immunoSEQ multiplex PCR; TCRdb's copy has only in-frame clones and leaves some out. The data hold around 31,000 clones, with approximately 94% observed a single time. Trimming shortened V by 2 bases and J by 1 base, and 11 bases separated the two germline ends. This CDR3 has 16 amino acids. Germline loops: CDR1 KGHSH, CDR2 LQKENI. The genes are TRBV18 and TRBJ2-2, with D perhaps TRBD2 (6 bases). The receptor was derived from a female donor with multiple sclerosis, enrolled in a pregnancy study. The material sequenced was CD4+ T cells from peripheral blood mononuclear cells, taken in the first trimester of pregnancy. CDR3 in DNA: TGTGCCAGCTCACCAAAGATTAGCGGGAACACCGGGGAGCTGTTTTTT. It specifies CASSPKISGNTGELFF.